This TCR beta chain was obtained from a study of T cell changes during pregnancy in multiple sclerosis. With 0 bases clipped from V and 0 bases from J, the junction kept 7 bases outside the gene matches. There are 19 residues in the CDR3. Germline V gene sequence: CDR1 LGHNA, CDR2 YNFKEQ. The data were produced by immunoSEQ multiplex PCR, yet TCRdb's version contains in-frame clones alone and is incomplete. The table shows some 60,000 clones, with about nine tenths occurring only once. The chain uses TRBV4-2 and TRBJ2-3; 12 nucleotides align to TRBD2. Sequencing was performed on peripheral blood, taken in the second trimester of pregnancy. This receptor was identified in a female donor in good health, enrolled as a control in a pregnancy study. CDR3 sequence (DNA): TGTGCCAGCAGCCAAGAACCGACTAGCGGGAGCCCTAGCACAGATACGCAGTATTTT. Amino acid sequence: CASSQEPTSGSPSTDTQYF.